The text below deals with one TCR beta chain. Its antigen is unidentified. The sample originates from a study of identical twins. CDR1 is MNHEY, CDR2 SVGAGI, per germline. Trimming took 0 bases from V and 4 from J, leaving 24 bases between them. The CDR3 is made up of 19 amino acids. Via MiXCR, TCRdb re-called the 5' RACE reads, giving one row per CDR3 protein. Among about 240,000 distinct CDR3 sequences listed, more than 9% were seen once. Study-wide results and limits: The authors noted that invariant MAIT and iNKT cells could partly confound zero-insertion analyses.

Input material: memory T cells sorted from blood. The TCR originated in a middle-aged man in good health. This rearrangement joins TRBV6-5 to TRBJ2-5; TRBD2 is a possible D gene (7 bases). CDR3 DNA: TGTGCCAGCAGTTACTCCCCCCCTGGTCGCGGGGGCCGGGGAGAGACCCAGTACTTC. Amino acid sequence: CASSYSPPGRGGRGETQYF.